This T cell receptor beta chain was recovered during a study of shared clonotypes between healthy human individuals. Germline V gives CDR1 KGHSH, CDR2 LQKENI. V lost 4 bases to trimming and J lost 5 bases, with 12 bases between them. The CDR3 has 13 amino acids. Clones were sequenced by immunoSEQ multiplex PCR, and TCRdb holds only the in-frame ones, with some missing. The profile shows around 1.4 million clones, just under 99% of them singletons. The rearrangement joins TRBV18 to TRBJ2-7; a possible D gene is TRBD1 (5 bases). Sequenced: naive CD4+ T cells sorted from blood. Subset of the sample: CD45RA+ positively selected. This TCR was recovered from a young man in good health. Here the CDR3 DNA reads TGTGCCAGCTCACTCTACAGGCACAACGAGCAGTACTTC. It codes for CASSLYRHNEQYF.